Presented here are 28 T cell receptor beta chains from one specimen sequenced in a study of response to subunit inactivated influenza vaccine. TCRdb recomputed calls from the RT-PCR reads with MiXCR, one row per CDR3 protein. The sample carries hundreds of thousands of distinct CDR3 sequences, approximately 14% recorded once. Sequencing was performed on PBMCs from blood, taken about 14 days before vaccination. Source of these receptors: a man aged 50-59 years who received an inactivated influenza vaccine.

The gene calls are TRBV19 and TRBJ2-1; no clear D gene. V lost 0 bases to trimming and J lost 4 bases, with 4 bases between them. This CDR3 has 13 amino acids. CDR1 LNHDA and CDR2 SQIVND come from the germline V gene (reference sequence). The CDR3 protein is CASSIELYNEQFF. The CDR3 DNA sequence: TGTGCCAGTAGTATAGAGCTGTACAATGAGCAGTTCTTC.

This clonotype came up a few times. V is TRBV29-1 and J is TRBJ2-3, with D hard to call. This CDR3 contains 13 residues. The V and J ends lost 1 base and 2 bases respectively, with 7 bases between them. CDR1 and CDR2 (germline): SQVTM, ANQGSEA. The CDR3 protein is CSVEGGYTDTQYF. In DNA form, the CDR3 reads TGCAGCGTTGAAGGTGGCTACACAGATACGCAGTATTTT.

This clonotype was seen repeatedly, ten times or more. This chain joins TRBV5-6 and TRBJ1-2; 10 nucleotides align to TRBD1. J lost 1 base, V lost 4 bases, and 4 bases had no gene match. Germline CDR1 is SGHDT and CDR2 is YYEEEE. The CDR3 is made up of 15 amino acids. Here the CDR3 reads CASSPGQGLNYGYTF. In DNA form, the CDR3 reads TGTGCCAGCAGCCCGGGACAGGGGCTTAACTATGGCTACACCTTC. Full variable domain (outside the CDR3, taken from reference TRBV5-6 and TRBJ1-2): DAGVTQSPTHLIKTRGQQVTLRCSPKSGHDTVSWYQQALGQGPQFIFQYYEEEERQRGNFPDRFSGHQFPNYSSELNVNALLLGDSALYLCASSPGQGLNYGYTFGSGTRLTVV.

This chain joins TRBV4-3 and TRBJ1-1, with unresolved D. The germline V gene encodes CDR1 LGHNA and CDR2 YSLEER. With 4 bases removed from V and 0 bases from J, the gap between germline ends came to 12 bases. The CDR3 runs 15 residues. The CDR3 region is CASSRMTGMNTEAFF. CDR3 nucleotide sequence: TGCGCCAGCAGCCGGATGACGGGGATGAACACTGAAGCTTTCTTT.

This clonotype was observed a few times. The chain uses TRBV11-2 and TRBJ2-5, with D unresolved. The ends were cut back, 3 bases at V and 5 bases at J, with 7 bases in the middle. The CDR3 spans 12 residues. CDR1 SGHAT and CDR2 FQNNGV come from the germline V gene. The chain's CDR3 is CASSFGWETQYF. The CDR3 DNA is TGTGCCAGCAGCTTTGGGTGGGAGACCCAGTACTTC. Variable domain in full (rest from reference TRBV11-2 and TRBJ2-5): EAGVAQSPRYKIIEKRQSVAFWCNPISGHATLYWYQQILGQGPKLLIQFQNNGVVDDSQLPKDRFSAERLKGVDSTLKIQPAKLEDSAVYLCASSFGWETQYFGPGTRLLVL.

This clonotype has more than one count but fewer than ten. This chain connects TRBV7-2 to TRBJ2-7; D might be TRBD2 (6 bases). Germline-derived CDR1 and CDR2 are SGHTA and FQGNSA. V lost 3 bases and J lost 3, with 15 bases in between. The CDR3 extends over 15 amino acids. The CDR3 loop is CASSFYASGFYEQYF. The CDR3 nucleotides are TGTGCCAGCAGCTTTTACGCCAGCGGGTTCTACGAGCAGTACTTC.

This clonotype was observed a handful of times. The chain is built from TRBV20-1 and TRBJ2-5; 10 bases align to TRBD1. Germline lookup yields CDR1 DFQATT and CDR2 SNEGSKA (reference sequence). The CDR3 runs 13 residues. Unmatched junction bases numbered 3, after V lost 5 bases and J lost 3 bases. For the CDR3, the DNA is TGCAGTGCTTTCGGGACAGGGGAAGAGACCCAGTACTTC. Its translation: CSAFGTGEETQYF.

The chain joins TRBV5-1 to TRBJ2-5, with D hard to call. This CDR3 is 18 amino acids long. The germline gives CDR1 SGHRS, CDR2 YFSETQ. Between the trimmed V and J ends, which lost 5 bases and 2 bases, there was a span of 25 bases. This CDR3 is CASRGLDSFRRDQETQYF. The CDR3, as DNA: TGCGCCAGCAGAGGGCTAGATTCTTTTAGGCGTGATCAAGAGACCCAGTACTTC.

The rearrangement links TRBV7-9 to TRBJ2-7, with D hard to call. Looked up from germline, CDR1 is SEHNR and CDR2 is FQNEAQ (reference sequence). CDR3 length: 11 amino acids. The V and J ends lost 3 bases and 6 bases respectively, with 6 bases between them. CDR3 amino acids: CASSFLREQYF. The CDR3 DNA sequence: TGTGCCAGCAGCTTCCTCCGCGAGCAGTACTTC.

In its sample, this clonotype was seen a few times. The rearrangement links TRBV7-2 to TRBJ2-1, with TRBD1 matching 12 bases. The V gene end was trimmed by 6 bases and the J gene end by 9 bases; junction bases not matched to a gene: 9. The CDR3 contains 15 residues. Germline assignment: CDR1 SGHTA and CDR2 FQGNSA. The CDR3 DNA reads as TGTGCCAGCAGACTACAGGGACAGGGGGCGTCTGAGCAGTTCTTC. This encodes CASRLQGQGASEQFF.

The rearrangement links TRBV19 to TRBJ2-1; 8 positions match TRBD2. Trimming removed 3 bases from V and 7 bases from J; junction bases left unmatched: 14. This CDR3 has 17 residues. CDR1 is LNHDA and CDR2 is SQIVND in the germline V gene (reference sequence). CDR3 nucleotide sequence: TGTGCCAGTAGTATTGGGGGTACCGGGAGGGGCGGGAATGAGCAGTTCTTC. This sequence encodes CASSIGGTGRGGNEQFF.

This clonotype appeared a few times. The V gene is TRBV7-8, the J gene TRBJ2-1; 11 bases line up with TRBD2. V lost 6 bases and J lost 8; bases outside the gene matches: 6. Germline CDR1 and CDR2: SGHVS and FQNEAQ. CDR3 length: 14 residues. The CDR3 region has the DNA TGTGCCAGCAGAGGACTAGCGGGTATCGATGAGCAGTTCTTC. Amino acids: CASRGLAGIDEQFF.

The CDR3 spells CASSRSGSSGANVLTF. The CDR3, as DNA: TGTGCCAGCAGCCGTAGCGGGAGCTCTGGGGCCAACGTCCTGACTTTC. V and J are TRBV3-1 and TRBJ2-6, with TRBD2 matching over 9 bases. CDR3 length: 16 amino acids. The V and J ends lost 4 bases and 0 bases, in that order; junction bases with no gene match: 1. From germline, CDR1 is LGHDT and CDR2 YNNKEL (reference sequence).

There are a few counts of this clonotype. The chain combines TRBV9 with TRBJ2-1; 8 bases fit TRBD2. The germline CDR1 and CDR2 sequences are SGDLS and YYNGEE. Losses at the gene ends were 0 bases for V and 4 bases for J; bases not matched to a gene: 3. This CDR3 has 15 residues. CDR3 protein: CASSVAGLEYNEQFF. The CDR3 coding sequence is TGTGCCAGCAGCGTAGCGGGACTAGAGTACAATGAGCAGTTCTTC.

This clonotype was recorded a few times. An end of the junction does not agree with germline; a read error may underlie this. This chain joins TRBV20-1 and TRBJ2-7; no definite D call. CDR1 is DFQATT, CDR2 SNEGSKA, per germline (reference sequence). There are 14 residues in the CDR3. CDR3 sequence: CSARDPAPNGFTVF. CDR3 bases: TGCAGTGCTAGAGATCCGGCACCCAACGGCTTCACCGTTTTC.

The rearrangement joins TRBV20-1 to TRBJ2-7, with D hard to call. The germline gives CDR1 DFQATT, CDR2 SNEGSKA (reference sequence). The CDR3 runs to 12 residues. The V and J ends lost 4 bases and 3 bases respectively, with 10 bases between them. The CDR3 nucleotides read TGCAGTGCTAAGGACCGAGTCTACGAGCAGTACTTC. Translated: CSAKDRVYEQYF.

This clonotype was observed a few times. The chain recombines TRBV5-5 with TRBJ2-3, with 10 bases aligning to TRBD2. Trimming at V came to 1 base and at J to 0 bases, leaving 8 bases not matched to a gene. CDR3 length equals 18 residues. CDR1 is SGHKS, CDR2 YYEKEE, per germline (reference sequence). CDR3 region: CASSLPLAGSSSTDTQYF. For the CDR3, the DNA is TGTGCCAGCAGCTTGCCACTAGCGGGGTCTAGTAGCACAGATACGCAGTATTTT.

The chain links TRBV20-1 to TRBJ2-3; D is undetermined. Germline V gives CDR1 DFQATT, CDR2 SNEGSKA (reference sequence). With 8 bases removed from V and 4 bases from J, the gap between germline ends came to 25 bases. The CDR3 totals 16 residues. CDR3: CSPSSPTVAIADTQYF. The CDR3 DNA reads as TGCAGTCCTTCTTCCCCGACGGTCGCGATCGCAGATACGCAGTATTTT.

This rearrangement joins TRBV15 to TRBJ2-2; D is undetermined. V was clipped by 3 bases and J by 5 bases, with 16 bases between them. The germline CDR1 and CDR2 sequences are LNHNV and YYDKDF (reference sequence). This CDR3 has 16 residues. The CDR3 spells CATSSKKWIQTGELFF. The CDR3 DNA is TGTGCCACCAGCAGCAAAAAGTGGATTCAAACCGGGGAGCTGTTTTTT.

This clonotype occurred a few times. The CDR3 spells CSASAPGQGEYEQYF. The CDR3 region has the DNA TGCAGTGCTAGTGCCCCGGGGCAGGGGGAATACGAGCAGTACTTC. This sequence joins TRBV20-1 and TRBJ2-7; TRBD1 aligns across 7 bases. With V trimmed by 3 bases and J by 4 bases, 12 bases remained unmatched. Germline V CDR1 and CDR2: DFQATT, SNEGSKA (reference sequence). The CDR3 spans 15 residues.

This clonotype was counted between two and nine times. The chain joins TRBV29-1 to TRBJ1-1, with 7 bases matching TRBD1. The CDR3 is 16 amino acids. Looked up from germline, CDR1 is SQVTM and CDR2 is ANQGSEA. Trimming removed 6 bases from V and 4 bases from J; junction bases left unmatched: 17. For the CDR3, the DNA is TGCAGCGTCGTGGGGGCAGGGGGAACATCGAGCACTGAAGCTTTCTTT. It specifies CSVVGAGGTSSTEAFF.

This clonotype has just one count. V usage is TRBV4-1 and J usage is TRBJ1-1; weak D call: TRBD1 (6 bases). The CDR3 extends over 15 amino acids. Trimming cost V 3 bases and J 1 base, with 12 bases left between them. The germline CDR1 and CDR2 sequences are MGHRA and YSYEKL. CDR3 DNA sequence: TGCGCCAGCAGCCAGGGAACACAGGGGAACACTGAAGCTTTCTTT. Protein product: CASSQGTQGNTEAFF.

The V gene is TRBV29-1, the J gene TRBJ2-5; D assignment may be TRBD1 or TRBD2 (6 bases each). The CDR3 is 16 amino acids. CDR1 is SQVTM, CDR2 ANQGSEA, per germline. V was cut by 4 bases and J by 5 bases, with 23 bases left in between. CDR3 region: CSVAREINGGWETQYF. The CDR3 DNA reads TGCAGCGTTGCGCGAGAAATTAACGGGGGCTGGGAGACCCAGTACTTC.

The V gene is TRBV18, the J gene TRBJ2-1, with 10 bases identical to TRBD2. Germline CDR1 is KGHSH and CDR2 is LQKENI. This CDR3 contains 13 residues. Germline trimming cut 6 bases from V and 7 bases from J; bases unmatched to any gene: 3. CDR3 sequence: CASSSGGLNEQFF. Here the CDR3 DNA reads TGTGCCAGCTCTAGCGGGGGGCTGAATGAGCAGTTCTTC.

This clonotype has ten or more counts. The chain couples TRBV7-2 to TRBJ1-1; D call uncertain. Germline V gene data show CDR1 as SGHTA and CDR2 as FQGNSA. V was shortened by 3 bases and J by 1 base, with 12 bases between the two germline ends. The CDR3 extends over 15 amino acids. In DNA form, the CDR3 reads TGTGCCAGCAGCTTTCGGACTGCTTCGAACACTGAAGCTTTCTTT. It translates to CASSFRTASNTEAFF.

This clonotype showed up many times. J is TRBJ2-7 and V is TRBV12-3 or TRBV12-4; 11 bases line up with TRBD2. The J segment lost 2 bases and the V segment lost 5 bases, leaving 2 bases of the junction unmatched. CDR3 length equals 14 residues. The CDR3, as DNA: TGTGCCAGCAGTAATAGCGGGGGGGCCTACGAGCAGTACTTC. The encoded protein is CASSNSGGAYEQYF.

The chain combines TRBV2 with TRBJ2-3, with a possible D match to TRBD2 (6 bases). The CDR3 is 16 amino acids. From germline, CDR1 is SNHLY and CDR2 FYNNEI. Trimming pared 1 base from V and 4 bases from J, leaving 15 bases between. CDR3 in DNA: TGTGCCAGCAGTGAAGTCGCTAGCGTGGTCCCAGATACGCAGTATTTT. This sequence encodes CASSEVASVVPDTQYF.

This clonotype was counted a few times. CDR3 nucleotide sequence: TGCGCCAGCAGCTTAGGGTTCAGCGGGGAACGCACAGATACGCAGTATTTT. This sequence encodes CASSLGFSGERTDTQYF. This rearrangement joins TRBV5-1 to TRBJ2-3; 7 bases align to TRBD2. This CDR3 has 17 residues. Germline values: CDR1 SGHRS, CDR2 YFSETQ. V lost 2 bases to trimming and J lost 1 base; unmatched junction nucleotides: 10.